The sample holds many counts of the clone carrying this T cell receptor (beta chain). Its antigen is as yet unknown. This sample is part of a study of human T cells and chemical hapten exposure. Study details: Per-sample TCR yield variability stemmed mainly from small pooled library volume differences. General study findings and limits: Sensitization with DPC brought no change to TCRs above 1 in 1000 in frequency. Relative to control repertoires, expanded TCRs gave rise to significantly more large CDR3 similarity clusters.

Germline values: CDR1 LGHNA, CDR2 YNFKEQ. The CDR3 length is 12 residues. Deletions cut 4 bases from V and 8 bases from J, with 9 bases between. Time point of the sample: pre-sensitization, week 0. Noted treatment: therapeutic diphenylcyclopropenone sensitization with weekly scalp DPC. During construction of the library, unique molecular identifiers were attached to individual cDNA molecules for quantitative, reproducible TCR counting. From the RACE reads, TCRdb called clonotypes with MiXCR, one entry per CDR3 protein. The table lists about 51,000 distinct CDR3 sequences, about a tenth of them singletons.

The sample here was whole blood, taken in connection with sensitization to the hapten diphenylcyclopropenone (DPC). This clonotype was sampled from a woman aged 40 to 50 with alopecia areata. Some clones in this sample may be carry-over from other donors' samples. The J gene is TRBJ2-1, the V gene TRBV4-2; D gene ambiguous. The CDR3 DNA reads TGTGCCAGCAGCCCCTCCCGGGATGAGCAGTTCTTC. Translated, it gives CASSPSRDEQFF.